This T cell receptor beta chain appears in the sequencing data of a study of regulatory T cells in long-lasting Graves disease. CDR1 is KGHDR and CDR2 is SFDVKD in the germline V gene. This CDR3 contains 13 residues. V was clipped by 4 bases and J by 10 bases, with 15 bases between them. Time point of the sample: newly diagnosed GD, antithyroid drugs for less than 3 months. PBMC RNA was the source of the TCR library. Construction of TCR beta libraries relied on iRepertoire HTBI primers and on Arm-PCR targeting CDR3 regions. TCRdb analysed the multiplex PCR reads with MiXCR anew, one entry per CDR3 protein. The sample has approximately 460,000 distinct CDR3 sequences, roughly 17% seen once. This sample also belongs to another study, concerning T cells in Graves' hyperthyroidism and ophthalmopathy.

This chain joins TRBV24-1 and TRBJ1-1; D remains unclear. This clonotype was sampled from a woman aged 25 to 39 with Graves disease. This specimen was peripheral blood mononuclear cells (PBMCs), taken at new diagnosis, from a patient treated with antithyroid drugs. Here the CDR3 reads CATSEAAEGTAFF. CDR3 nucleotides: TGTGCCACCAGTGAGGCCGCCGAGGGTACAGCTTTCTTT.